Included here is one T cell receptor (beta chain) sequence, with context. The repertoire was sequenced with immunoSEQ multiplex PCR; TCRdb's copy has only in-frame clones and lacks some. The data contain about 390,000 clones, approximately 87% of them singletons. The CDR3 length is 16 residues. Germline CDR1 is SGHAT and CDR2 is FQNNGV. V dropped 0 bases and J dropped 8 bases, with 14 bases sitting between them. This record belongs to a study of blood T cell repertoires in COVID-19. Study overall: The origin of the acute and convalescent COVID-19 samples was the United States, Italy and Spain.

The origin of this receptor is a woman in her fifties or sixties who had recovered from COVID-19. This sequence joins TRBV11-2 and TRBJ1-6, with D perhaps matching TRBD1 (5 bases). Sequenced sample: PBMCs or T cells enriched from blood (not recorded which). The CDR3 DNA is TGTGCCAGCAGCTTAGATTTCAGGCAGGGCTATTCACCCCTCCACTTT. Residues: CASSLDFRQGYSPLHF.